The 24 T cell receptor beta chains given below trace back to one sample, sequenced in a study of T-cell memory formation after mild COVID-19. From the 5' RACE reads, TCRdb called clonotypes with MiXCR, one entry per CDR3 protein. The sample shows some 200,000 distinct CDR3 sequences, over 9% of them seen only once. Input material: PBMCs or a T cell subset sorted from them (not recorded which). Receptors originate from a man aged 18 to 29 who had mild COVID-19 (a few samples of this study predate the infection). Cell type and time point are not known.

There are a few counts of this clonotype. The chain joins TRBV3-1 to TRBJ2-1, with D unresolved. The germline CDR1 and CDR2 sequences are LGHDT and YNNKEL (reference sequence). CDR3 length: 15 residues. Trimming cost V 4 bases and J 0 bases, with 10 bases left between them. The CDR3 nucleotides are TGTGCCAGCAGCCCACTCGTGAGCTCCTACAATGAGCAGTTCTTC. It is translated as CASSPLVSSYNEQFF.

This clonotype was found a few times. The CDR3 sequence: CASSLVGGGQFF. The CDR3 DNA follows: TGTGCCAGCAGTTTAGTTGGGGGAGGGCAGTTCTTC. The gene calls are TRBV12-3 or TRBV12-4 and TRBJ2-1; D is perhaps TRBD2 (6 bases). The ends were cut back, 1 base at V and 12 bases at J, with 10 bases in the middle. This CDR3 is built from 12 residues.

This clonotype was counted between two and nine times. This chain joins TRBV28 and TRBJ1-6; D is unclear. The CDR3 sequence is 16 residues long. The germline gives CDR1 MDHEN, CDR2 SYDVKM. Trimming took off 4 bases at V and 4 bases at J, with 14 bases between the two ends. Written as DNA, the CDR3 is TGTGCCAGCAGTTCGGGAGCAGCAATTTATAATTCACCCCTCCACTTT. This translates into CASSSGAAIYNSPLHF.

The chain couples TRBV18 to TRBJ2-7; possible D gene TRBD1, 6 bases. The CDR3 runs to 14 residues. Trimming cost V 8 bases and J 2 bases, with 16 bases left between them. From germline, CDR1 is KGHSH and CDR2 LQKENI. The CDR3, as DNA: TGTGCCAGCCAAACCGGGGCAGGGGCCTACGAGCAGTACGTC. Translation gives CASQTGAGAYEQYV.

This clonotype was observed a handful of times. The rearrangement links TRBV2 to TRBJ2-5; the match to TRBD1 covers 10 bases. Germline V gene data show CDR1 as SNHLY and CDR2 as FYNNEI. This CDR3 has 17 residues. With V trimmed by 3 bases and J by 5 bases, 12 bases remained unmatched. In DNA form, the CDR3 reads TGTGCCAGCAGTGAGTTTAGAGTGACAGGGGGCGCGGAGACCCAGTACTTC. Its translation is CASSEFRVTGGAETQYF.

This clonotype has ten or more counts. The V and J genes are TRBV5-1 and TRBJ1-1; possible D gene TRBD1, 6 bases. V was trimmed by 2 bases and J by 5 bases, leaving 10 bases between them. Germline V gives CDR1 SGHRS, CDR2 YFSETQ. The CDR3 runs to 13 residues. The CDR3 loop is CASSLTGRTEAFF. CDR3 bases: TGCGCCAGCAGCTTAACAGGGAGGACTGAAGCTTTCTTT.

This clonotype was seen more than once but under ten times. This sequence joins TRBV7-2 and TRBJ1-3, with D possibly TRBD1 on 5 matching bases. The CDR3 has 15 amino acids. Germline CDR1 and CDR2: SGHTA and FQGNSA. V dropped 5 bases and J dropped 0 bases, with 11 bases sitting between them. The DNA of the CDR3 is TGTGCCAGCAGCCGTGACAGAAACTCTGGAAACACCATATATTTT. It encodes CASSRDRNSGNTIYF.

This clonotype was observed a handful of times. V usage is TRBV5-6 and J usage is TRBJ2-3; D possibly matches TRBD1 or TRBD2 (6 bases each). CDR1 and CDR2 (germline): SGHDT, YYEEEE. This CDR3 is built from 17 residues. V gave up 0 bases and J gave up 4 bases, with 18 bases separating them. The CDR3 here is CASSLGGPGDTPDTQYF. The CDR3 DNA sequence: TGTGCCAGCAGCTTGGGGGGCCCGGGGGACACCCCAGATACGCAGTATTTT.

The table lists this clonotype with many counts. The chain has TRBV5-1 and TRBJ2-5; D is possibly TRBD2 (6 bases). The CDR3 sequence is 13 residues long. CDR1 SGHRS and CDR2 YFSETQ come from the germline V gene. The ends were cut back, 4 bases at V and 1 base at J, with 8 bases in the middle. The CDR3 DNA reads TGCGCCAGCAGCGCGGGACCCCAAGAGACCCAGTACTTC. Encoded protein: CASSAGPQETQYF.

The chain employs TRBV5-1 and TRBJ2-1; 7 bases are a match to TRBD2. The CDR3 extends over 16 amino acids. The junction had 6 bases not matched to a gene; V was cut back by 3 bases and J by 0 bases. Germline loops: CDR1 SGHRS, CDR2 YFSETQ. As DNA, the CDR3 is TGCGCCAGCAGCTCCTGGGGGGGGAGCTCCTACAATGAGCAGTTCTTC. It is translated as CASSSWGGSSYNEQFF.

This clonotype was found many times. The chain couples TRBV12-3 or TRBV12-4 to TRBJ1-3; TRBD1 matches 12 bases. J lost 2 bases, V lost 5 bases, and 4 bases had no gene match. The CDR3 has 16 amino acids. For the CDR3, the DNA is TGTGCCAGCAGTACCGGGACAGGGGGCCCTGGAAACACCATATATTTT. Amino acid sequence: CASSTGTGGPGNTIYF.

This clonotype has at least ten counts. The chain carries TRBV18 and TRBJ2-3, with TRBD2 matching over 10 bases. Germline-derived CDR1 and CDR2 are KGHSH and LQKENI. This CDR3 has 14 amino acids. Losses at the gene ends were 6 bases for V and 4 bases for J; bases not matched to a gene: 4. This CDR3 is CASSGTSDADTQYF. The CDR3 DNA sequence: TGTGCCAGCTCGGGGACTAGCGACGCAGATACGCAGTATTTT.

This clonotype was recorded a few times. V usage is TRBV7-2 and J usage is TRBJ2-7, with 13 bases aligning to TRBD2. With 5 bases clipped from V and 3 bases from J, the junction kept 10 bases outside the gene matches. The germline V gene has CDR1 SGHTA and CDR2 FQGNSA. The CDR3 is 17 amino acids. DNA of the CDR3: TGTGCCAGCAGCCCAGGCCCACTAGCGGGGGGGTACTACGAGCAGTACTTC. This gives the protein CASSPGPLAGGYYEQYF.

The sample holds a few counts of this clonotype. The V call is TRBV5-1, the J call TRBJ2-5, with a weak D call TRBD1 (6 bases). V was pared by 3 bases and J by 0 bases, with 12 bases between. The CDR3 runs 15 residues. The V gene's germline CDR1 is SGHRS and CDR2 YFSETQ. The CDR3 DNA follows: TGCGCCAGCAGCTCCACTGGGACAAACCAAGAGACCCAGTACTTC. Its protein product is CASSSTGTNQETQYF.

This chain uses TRBV4-1 with TRBJ2-3; 13 positions match TRBD2. Germline CDR1 and CDR2: MGHRA and YSYEKL. The CDR3 length is 17 residues. Trimming took 2 bases from V and 7 from J; bases not matched to a gene: 9. The CDR3 DNA is TGCGCCAGCAGCCAACTACTAGCGGGGGGGCCTAGGAATACGCAGTATTTT. Amino acids: CASSQLLAGGPRNTQYF.

The rearrangement links TRBV12-3 or TRBV12-4 to TRBJ2-1, with 9 bases identical to TRBD2. The V and J ends lost 6 bases and 10 bases, in that order; junction bases with no gene match: 4. The CDR3 is 12 residues long. Here the CDR3 reads CASRFSGGEQFF. DNA of the CDR3: TGTGCCAGCAGATTTAGCGGGGGAGAGCAGTTCTTC.

V is TRBV11-2 and J is TRBJ1-4, with no clear D. The CDR3 consists of 13 residues. Trimming left V 5 bases short and J 8 bases short, with 12 bases between. Looked up from germline, CDR1 is SGHAT and CDR2 is FQNNGV. CDR3 sequence reads: CASSPDRGEKLFF. In DNA, the CDR3 is TGTGCCAGCAGCCCTGATCGCGGGGAAAAACTGTTTTTT.

This clonotype was observed a handful of times. The chain carries TRBV11-2 and TRBJ2-1, with a tentative D call TRBD2 (6 bases). There are 13 residues in the CDR3. V was trimmed by 8 bases and J by 9 bases, leaving 17 bases between them. Germline V gene lookup returns CDR1 SGHAT and CDR2 FQNNGV. The CDR3 reads CASASGPAGEQFF. The CDR3 coding sequence is TGTGCCAGCGCCTCGGGCCCAGCGGGTGAGCAGTTCTTC.

This clonotype was counted only a few times. This rearrangement joins TRBV12-3 or TRBV12-4 to TRBJ2-6; TRBD2 might be the D (6 bases). This CDR3 is built from 20 residues. V was pared by 2 bases and J by 2 bases, with 22 bases between. CDR3 coding DNA: TGTGCCAGCAGTTTATACAGGCGGGGCCTTCTTAGCCCTGGGGCCAACGTCCTGACTTTC. Amino acids: CASSLYRRGLLSPGANVLTF.

This clonotype was recorded at least ten times. V is TRBV20-1 and J is TRBJ2-1; a weak D match, TRBD2 (5 bases). In germline, CDR1 is DFQATT, CDR2 SNEGSKA (reference sequence). There are 12 residues in the CDR3. V was pared by 5 bases and J by 9 bases, with 14 bases between. CDR3 protein: CSAPTEGIEQFF. The CDR3 DNA is TGCAGTGCTCCCACTGAGGGCATTGAGCAGTTCTTC.

The rearrangement uses TRBV18 and TRBJ2-1, with a possible D match to TRBD2 (8 bases). The CDR3 has 19 amino acids. CDR1 KGHSH and CDR2 LQKENI come from the germline V gene. Deletions cut 1 base from V and 0 bases from J, with 19 bases between. The CDR3 DNA sequence: TGTGCCAGCTCACCACTTAGGGGGCGGAGCGGGAGCTCCTACAATGAGCAGTTCTTC. Protein sequence: CASSPLRGRSGSSYNEQFF.

This rearrangement joins TRBV5-1 to TRBJ2-3, with 8 bases that match TRBD1. This CDR3 region has 15 residues. V was clipped by 0 bases and J by 4 bases; unmatched bases: 4. Germline-derived CDR1 and CDR2 are SGHRS and YFSETQ. The CDR3 protein is CASSLGQGRSDTQYF. The CDR3 nucleotides read TGCGCCAGCAGCTTGGGACAGGGGAGGTCAGATACGCAGTATTTT.

V gene TRBV19 combines with J gene TRBJ2-3, with a weak D call TRBD1 (6 bases). CDR3 size: 14 residues. Germline V lookup: CDR1 LNHDA, CDR2 SQIVND (reference sequence). V lost 9 bases and J lost 2, with 15 bases in between. CDR3 sequence reads: CASRQEHATDTQYF. For the CDR3, the DNA is TGTGCCAGCCGACAGGAGCACGCCACAGATACGCAGTATTTT.

In this sample, this clonotype turned up a few times. V and J are TRBV19 and TRBJ2-5, with 12 bases lining up with TRBD1. CDR1 LNHDA and CDR2 SQIVND come from the germline V gene (reference sequence). V shed 5 bases and J 5 bases; nucleotides not matched to a gene: 6. The CDR3 runs to 15 residues. The CDR3 DNA reads TGTGCCAGTAGTTTTGGGACAGGGGGCGCGGAGACCCAGTACTTC. This translates into CASSFGTGGAETQYF.